The clone carrying this T cell receptor beta chain was seen more than once but under ten times. Its antigen is not identified. The sample is drawn from a study of graft-versus-host responses after intestinal transplantation. Study summary: For approximately three years after anti-thymocyte globulin induction, all recipients took tacrolimus and steroids. Overall study findings and caveats: There were GvH clones found in recipient marrow, and some of them appeared first in ileum or blood.

This CDR3 is built from 17 residues. V was clipped by 0 bases and J by 3 bases, with 15 bases between them. Germline-derived CDR1 and CDR2 are SGHVS and FQNEAQ. TCRdb's copy holds only in-frame clones and misses some; the assay was immunoSEQ multiplex PCR. The sample holds around 7,000 clones; around two thirds are singletons and the top ten take roughly 5%. Intraepithelial and lamina propria lymphocytes were released after the graft tissue was processed. The origin of this receptor is a human patient who received an intestinal transplant, so some T cells may come from the graft donor. Sequenced material: ileum tissue, taken roughly 50 days after transplant. The chain uses TRBV7-8 and TRBJ1-5, with D perhaps matching TRBD1 (5 bases). CDR3 in amino acids: CASSLALRGQTNQPQHF. CDR3 DNA sequence: TGTGCCAGCAGCTTAGCGTTGAGAGGACAAACCAATCAGCCCCAGCATTTT.